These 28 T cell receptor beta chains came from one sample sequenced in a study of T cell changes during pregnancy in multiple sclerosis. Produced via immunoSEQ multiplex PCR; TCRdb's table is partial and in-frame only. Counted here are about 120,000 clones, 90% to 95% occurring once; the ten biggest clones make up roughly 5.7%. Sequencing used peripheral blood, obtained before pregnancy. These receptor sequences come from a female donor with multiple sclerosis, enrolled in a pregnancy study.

The CDR3 DNA sequence: TGCAGCGTACAGGGGCTATCCTCTGGAAACACCATATATTTT. Translated: CSVQGLSSGNTIYF. The rearrangement uses TRBV29-1 and TRBJ1-3; 7 bases agree with TRBD1. V gave up 6 bases and J gave up 0 bases; unmatched junction bases: 5. This CDR3 has 14 amino acids. Germline V CDR1 and CDR2: SQVTM, ANQGSEA.

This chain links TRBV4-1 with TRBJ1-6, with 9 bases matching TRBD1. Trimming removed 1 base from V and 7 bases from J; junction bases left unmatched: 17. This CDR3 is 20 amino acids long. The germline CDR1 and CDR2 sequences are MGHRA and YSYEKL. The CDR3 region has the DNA TGCGCCAGCAGCCAAGGCCCCTCCGGGACAGGGTCGCCGACGAATTCACCCCTCCACTTT. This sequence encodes CASSQGPSGTGSPTNSPLHF.

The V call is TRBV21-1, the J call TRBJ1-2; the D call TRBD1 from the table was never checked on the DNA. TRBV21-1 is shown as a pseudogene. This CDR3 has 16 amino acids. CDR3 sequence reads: CASSKRVTGGERGYTF. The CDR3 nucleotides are TGTGCCAGCAGCAAACGGGTGACAGGGGGCGAGAGAGGCTACACCTTC.

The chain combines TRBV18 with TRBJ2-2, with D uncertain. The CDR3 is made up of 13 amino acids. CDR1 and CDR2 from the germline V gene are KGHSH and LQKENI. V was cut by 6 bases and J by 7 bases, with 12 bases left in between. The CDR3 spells CASSPLEHGELFF. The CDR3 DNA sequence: TGTGCCAGCTCCCCCCTGGAGCACGGGGAGCTGTTTTTT.

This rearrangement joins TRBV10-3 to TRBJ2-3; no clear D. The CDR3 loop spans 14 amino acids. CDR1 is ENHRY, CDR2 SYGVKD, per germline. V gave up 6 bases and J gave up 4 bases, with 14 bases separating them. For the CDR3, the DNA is TGTGCCATCAGGGCGGAGCACCCGGCAGATACGCAGTATTTT. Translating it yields CAIRAEHPADTQYF.

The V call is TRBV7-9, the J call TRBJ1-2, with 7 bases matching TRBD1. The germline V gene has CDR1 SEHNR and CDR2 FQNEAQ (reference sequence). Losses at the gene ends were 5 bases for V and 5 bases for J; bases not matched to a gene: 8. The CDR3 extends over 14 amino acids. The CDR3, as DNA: TGTGCCAGCAGCCCACCGACAGGGTGGTATGGCTACACCTTC. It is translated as CASSPPTGWYGYTF.

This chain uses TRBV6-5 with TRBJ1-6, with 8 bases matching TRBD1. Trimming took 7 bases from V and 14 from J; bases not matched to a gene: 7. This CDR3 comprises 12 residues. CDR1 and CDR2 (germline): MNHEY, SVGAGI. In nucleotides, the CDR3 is TGTGCCAGCACAGGGGGCCCCCTCACCCTCCACTTT. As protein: CASTGGPLTLHF.

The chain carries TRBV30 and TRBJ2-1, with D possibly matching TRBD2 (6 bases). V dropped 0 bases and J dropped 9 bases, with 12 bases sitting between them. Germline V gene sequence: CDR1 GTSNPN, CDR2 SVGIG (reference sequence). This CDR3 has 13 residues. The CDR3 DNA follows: TGTGCCTGGAGTGTACGTCAGGGAGGTGAGCAGTTCTTC. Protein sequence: CAWSVRQGGEQFF.

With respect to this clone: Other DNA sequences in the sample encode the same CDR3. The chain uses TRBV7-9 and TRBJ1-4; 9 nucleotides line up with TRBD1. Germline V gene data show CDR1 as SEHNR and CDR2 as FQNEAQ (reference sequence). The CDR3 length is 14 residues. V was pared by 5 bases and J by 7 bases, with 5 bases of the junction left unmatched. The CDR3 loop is CASSPGQGGEKLFF. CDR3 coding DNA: TGTGCCAGCAGCCCGGGACAGGGTGGTGAAAAACTGTTTTTT.

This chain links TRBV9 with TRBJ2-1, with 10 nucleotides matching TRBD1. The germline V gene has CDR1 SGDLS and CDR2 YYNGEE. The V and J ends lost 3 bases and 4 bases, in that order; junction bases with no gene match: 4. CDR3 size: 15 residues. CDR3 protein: CASSGGQGFYNEQFF. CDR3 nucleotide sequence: TGTGCCAGCAGCGGGGGACAGGGGTTTTACAATGAGCAGTTCTTC.

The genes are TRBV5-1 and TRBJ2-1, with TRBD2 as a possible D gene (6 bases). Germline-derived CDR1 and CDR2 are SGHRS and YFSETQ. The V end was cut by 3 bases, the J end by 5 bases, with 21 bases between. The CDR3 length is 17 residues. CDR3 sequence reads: CASSYTMGRTLNNEQFF. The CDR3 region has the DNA TGCGCCAGCAGCTATACTATGGGGAGGACATTAAACAATGAGCAGTTCTTC. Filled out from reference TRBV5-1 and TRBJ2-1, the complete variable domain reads KAGVTQTPRYLIKTRGQQVTLSCSPISGHRSVSWYQQTPGQGLQFLFEYFSETQRNKGNFPGRFSGRQFSNSRSEMNVSTLELGDSALYLCASSYTMGRTLNNEQFFGPGTRLTVL.

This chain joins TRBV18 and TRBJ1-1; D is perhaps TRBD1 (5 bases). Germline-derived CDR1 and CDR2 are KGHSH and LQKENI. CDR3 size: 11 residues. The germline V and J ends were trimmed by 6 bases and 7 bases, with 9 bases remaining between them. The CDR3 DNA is TGTGCCAGCTCGCTCGACAGTGAAGCTTTCTTT. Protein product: CASSLDSEAFF.

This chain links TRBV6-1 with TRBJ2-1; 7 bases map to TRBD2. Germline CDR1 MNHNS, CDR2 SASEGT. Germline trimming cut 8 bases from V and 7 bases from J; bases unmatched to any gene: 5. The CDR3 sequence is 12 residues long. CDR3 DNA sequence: TGTGCCAGCGGGGGAGGGATTAATGAGCAGTTCTTC. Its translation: CASGGGINEQFF.

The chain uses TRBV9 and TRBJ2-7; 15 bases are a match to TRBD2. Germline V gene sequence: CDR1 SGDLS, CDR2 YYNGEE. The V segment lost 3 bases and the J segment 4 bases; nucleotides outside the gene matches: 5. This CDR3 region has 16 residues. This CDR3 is CASSAGLAGGLYEQYF. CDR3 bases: TGTGCCAGCAGCGCCGGACTAGCGGGAGGGTTGTACGAGCAGTACTTC.

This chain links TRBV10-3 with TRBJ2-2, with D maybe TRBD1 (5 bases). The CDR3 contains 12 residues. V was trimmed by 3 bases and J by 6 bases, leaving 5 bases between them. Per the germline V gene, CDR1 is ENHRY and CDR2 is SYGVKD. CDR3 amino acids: CAISDRAGELFF. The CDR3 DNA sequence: TGTGCCATCAGTGACAGGGCCGGGGAGCTGTTTTTT.

Written as DNA, the CDR3 is TGTGCCAGTCTTACAGGGGTTGACACTGAAGCTTTCTTT. This sequence encodes CASLTGVDTEAFF. The chain has TRBV19 and TRBJ1-1; 7 nucleotides align to TRBD1. The V gene end was trimmed by 8 bases and the J gene end by 3 bases; junction bases not matched to a gene: 6. The CDR3 is 13 amino acids. Germline CDR1 reads LNHDA; CDR2 reads SQIVND (reference sequence).

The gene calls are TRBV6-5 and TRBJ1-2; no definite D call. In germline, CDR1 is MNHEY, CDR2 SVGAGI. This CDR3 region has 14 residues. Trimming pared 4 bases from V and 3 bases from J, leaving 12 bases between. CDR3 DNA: TGTGCCAGCAGTTTCGGCAGACTGCACTATGGCTACACCTTC. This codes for CASSFGRLHYGYTF.

In nucleotides, the CDR3 is TGTGCCAGCAGTTTAGCGGGAGGGCCGGGAACCGGGGAGCTGTTTTTT. This gives the protein CASSLAGGPGTGELFF. J is TRBJ2-2 and V is TRBV28; 9 bases are a match to TRBD2. CDR1 and CDR2 from the germline V gene are MDHEN and SYDVKM. This CDR3 spans 16 amino acids. The V segment lost 2 bases and the J segment 5 bases; nucleotides outside the gene matches: 6.

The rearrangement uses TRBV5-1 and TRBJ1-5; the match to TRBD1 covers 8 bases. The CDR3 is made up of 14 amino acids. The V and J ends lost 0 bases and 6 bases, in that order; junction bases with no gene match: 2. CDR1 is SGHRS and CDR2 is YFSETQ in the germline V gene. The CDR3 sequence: CASSLDRGAQPQHF. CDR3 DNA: TGCGCCAGCAGCTTGGACAGGGGGGCTCAGCCCCAGCATTTT.

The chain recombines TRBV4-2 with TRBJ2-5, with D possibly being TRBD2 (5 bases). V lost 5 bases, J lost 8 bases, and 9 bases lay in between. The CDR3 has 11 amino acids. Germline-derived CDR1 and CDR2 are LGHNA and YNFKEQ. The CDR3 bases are TGTGCCAGCAGCTCAGCTAGCACCCAGTACTTC. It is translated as CASSSASTQYF.

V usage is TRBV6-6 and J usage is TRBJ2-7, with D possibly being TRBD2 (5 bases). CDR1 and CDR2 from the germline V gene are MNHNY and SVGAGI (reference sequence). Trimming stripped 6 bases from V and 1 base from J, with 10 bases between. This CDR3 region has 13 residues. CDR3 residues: CASSPAGSYEQYF. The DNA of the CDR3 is TGTGCCAGCAGCCCGGCGGGTTCCTACGAGCAGTACTTC.

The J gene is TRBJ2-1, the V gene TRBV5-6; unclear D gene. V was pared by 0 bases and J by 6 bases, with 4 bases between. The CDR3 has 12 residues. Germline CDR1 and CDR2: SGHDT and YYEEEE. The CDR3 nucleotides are TGTGCCAGCAGCTTGGGCGGCAATGAGCAGTTCTTC. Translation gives CASSLGGNEQFF.

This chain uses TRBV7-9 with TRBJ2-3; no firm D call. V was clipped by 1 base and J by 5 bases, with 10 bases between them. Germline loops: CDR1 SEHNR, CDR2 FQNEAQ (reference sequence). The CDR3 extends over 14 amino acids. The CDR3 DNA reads TGTGCCAGCAGCTTAGGTCAATCCAAAGATACGCAGTATTTT. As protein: CASSLGQSKDTQYF.

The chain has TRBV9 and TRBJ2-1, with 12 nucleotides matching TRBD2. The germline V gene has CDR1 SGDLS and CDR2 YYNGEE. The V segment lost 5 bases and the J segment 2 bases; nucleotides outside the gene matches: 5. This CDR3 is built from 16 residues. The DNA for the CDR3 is TGTGCCAGCAGAGCTACTAGCGGGGGGCCCTACAATGAGCAGTTCTTC. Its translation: CASRATSGGPYNEQFF.

The CDR3 DNA is TGTGCCAGCAGCCCAACAGGGGCTCTCTATAATTCACCCCTCCACTTT. Translated: CASSPTGALYNSPLHF. V gene TRBV5-5 combines with J gene TRBJ1-6; 7 bases fit TRBD1. The V segment lost 4 bases and the J segment 3 bases; nucleotides outside the gene matches: 7. The CDR3 length is 16 residues. Germline V lookup: CDR1 SGHKS, CDR2 YYEKEE (reference sequence).

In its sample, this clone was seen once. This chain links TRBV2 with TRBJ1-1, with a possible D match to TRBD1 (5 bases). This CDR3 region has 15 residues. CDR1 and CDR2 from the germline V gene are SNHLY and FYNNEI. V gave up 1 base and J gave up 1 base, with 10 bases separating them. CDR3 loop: CASSEERQTNTEAFF. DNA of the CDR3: TGTGCCAGCAGTGAAGAGCGACAGACGAACACTGAAGCTTTCTTT.

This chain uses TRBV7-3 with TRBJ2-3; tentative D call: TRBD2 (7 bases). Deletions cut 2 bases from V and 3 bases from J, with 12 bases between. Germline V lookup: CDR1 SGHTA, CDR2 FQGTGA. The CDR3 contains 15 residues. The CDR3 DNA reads TGTGCCAGCAGCTTAGGGGGGGCAACGACAGATACGCAGTATTTT. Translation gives CASSLGGATTDTQYF.

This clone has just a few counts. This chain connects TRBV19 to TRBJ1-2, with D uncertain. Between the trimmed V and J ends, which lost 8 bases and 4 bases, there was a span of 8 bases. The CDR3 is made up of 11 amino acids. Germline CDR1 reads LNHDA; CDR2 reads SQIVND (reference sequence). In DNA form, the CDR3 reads TGTGCCAGTGGAGAGTCCTATGGCTACACCTTC. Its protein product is CASGESYGYTF.